This TCR beta chain was retrieved from a study of T cell responses to AZD1222 COVID-19 vaccine. Sequencing used immunoSEQ multiplex PCR; TCRdb keeps in-frame clones, though not all of them. Of around 100,000 clones listed, more than 85% are singletons. This receptor was taken from an adult in good health. The sequencing used peripheral blood, collected on day 0 of AZD1222 vaccination.

CDR3 sequence: CASSLFGRENTEAFF. CDR3 DNA: TGTGCCAGCAGTTTATTCGGGAGGGAGAACACTGAAGCTTTCTTT. The chain is built from TRBV27 and TRBJ1-1; no clear D gene. V lost 1 base to trimming and J lost 1 base, with 10 bases between them. Per germline, CDR1 MNHEY and CDR2 SMNVEV (reference sequence). This CDR3 contains 15 residues.